This T cell receptor beta chain came from a study of cytomegalovirus exposure and HLA in healthy donors. Study conclusions and caveats: Most subjects' HLA-A and HLA-B alleles were reportedly predicted from TCR beta sequences.

Regarding this clone: Its antigen is unknown.

Both 60 Vbeta primers and 13 Jbeta primers went into the PCR. TCRdb's copy holds only in-frame clones and misses some; the assay was immunoSEQ multiplex PCR. Recorded for this sample: 150,000 to 200,000 clones. The CDR3 runs 17 residues. Germline CDR1 and CDR2: LGHNA and YNFKEQ. V was cut by 2 bases and J by 2 bases, with 17 bases left in between. The sequencing sample was made of PBMCs. The chain uses TRBV4-2 and TRBJ2-3; TRBD1 might be the D (5 bases). This sequence originates from a man aged 25 to 45 in good health and CMV-seronegative. The CDR3 sequence: CASSQYPLQGDTDTQYF. The CDR3 coding sequence is TGTGCCAGCAGCCAATACCCTCTGCAGGGCGACACAGATACGCAGTATTTT.